The TCR beta chain under discussion was sequenced for a study of regulatory T cells in long-lasting Graves disease. Time point here: newly diagnosed GD, antithyroid drugs for less than 3 months. After RNA was extracted from PBMCs, the TCR library was made from it. TCR beta libraries were built with iRepertoire HTBI primers and Arm-PCR of CDR3 regions. TCRdb analysed the multiplex PCR reads with MiXCR anew, one entry per CDR3 protein. The sample carries about half a million distinct CDR3 sequences, 12% recorded once. The V end was cut by 6 bases, the J end by 0 bases, with 6 bases between. The CDR3 runs to 12 residues. Germline values: CDR1 SEHNR, CDR2 FQNEAQ (reference sequence). The same specimen was also included in a second study, on T cells in Graves' hyperthyroidism and ophthalmopathy.

The receptor comes from a woman in her 30s with Graves disease. The chain combines TRBV7-9 with TRBJ2-7; D remains ambiguous. Sequenced material: peripheral blood mononuclear cells (PBMCs), taken at new diagnosis, from a patient treated with antithyroid drugs. CDR3 in DNA: TGTGCCAGCAGTGGGCCCTCCTACGAGCAGTACTTC. Protein: CASSGPSYEQYF.